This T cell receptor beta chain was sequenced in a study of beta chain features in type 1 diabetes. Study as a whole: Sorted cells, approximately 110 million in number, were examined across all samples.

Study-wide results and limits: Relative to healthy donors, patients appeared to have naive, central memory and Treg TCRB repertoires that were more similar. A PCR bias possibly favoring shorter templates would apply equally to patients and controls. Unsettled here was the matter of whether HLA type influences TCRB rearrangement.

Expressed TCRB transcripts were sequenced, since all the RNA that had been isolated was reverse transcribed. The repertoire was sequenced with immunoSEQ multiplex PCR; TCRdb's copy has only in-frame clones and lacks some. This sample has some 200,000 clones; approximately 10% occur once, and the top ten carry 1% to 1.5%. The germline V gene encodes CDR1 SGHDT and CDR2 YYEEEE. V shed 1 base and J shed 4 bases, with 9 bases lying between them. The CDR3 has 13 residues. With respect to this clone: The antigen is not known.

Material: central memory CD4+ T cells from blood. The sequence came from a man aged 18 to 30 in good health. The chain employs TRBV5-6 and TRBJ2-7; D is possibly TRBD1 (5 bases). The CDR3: CASSLRQGYEQYF. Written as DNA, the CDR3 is TGTGCCAGCAGCTTGCGGCAGGGATACGAGCAGTACTTC.